The sequence of this TCR beta chain was determined in a study of blood T cell repertoires in COVID-19. Study overall: Samples of COVID-19 (acute and convalescent) were obtained from the United States, Italy and Spain. Sources were T cells, B-cell-depleted T cells, or PBMCs; the material itself was cDNA or gDNA.

This clone was seen once. V gave up 2 bases and J gave up 6 bases, with 9 bases separating them. This CDR3 spans 13 amino acids. CDR1 is LGHDT, CDR2 YNNKEL, per germline (reference sequence). Authors' methods: Reference gene primer amplification gave estimated nucleated cell counts. Produced via immunoSEQ multiplex PCR; TCRdb's table is partial and in-frame only. The V and J calls and clone size are taken from that table; D and trimming were inferred from the DNA. This table has 40,000 to 50,000 clones, under 85% appearing once. The source is a woman of 80 years or more with acute or convalescent COVID-19. Sample: peripheral blood. The chain employs TRBV3-1 (or the pseudogene TRBV3-2) and TRBJ2-3, with D possibly TRBD1 on 6 matching bases. The CDR3 DNA is TGTGCCAGCAGCCAACAGGGGTCCGATACGCAGTATTTT. This gives the protein CASSQQGSDTQYF.